This T cell receptor (beta chain) was found in a study of shared clonotypes between healthy human individuals. Study-level background: Aged between 18 and 49, the donors were two women and three men. Findings and caveats of the study: The represented genetic and exposure-history diversity was limited by the small number of donors. Clonotype sharing across donors was expected to vary with sequencing depth.

Concerning this clone itself: Its antigen is currently unknown.

Both subsets, CD45RA+ naive and CD45RA-negative memory, were split from the CD4+ cells. There are 13 residues in the CDR3. V was clipped by 0 bases and J by 7 bases, with 10 bases between them. The germline gives CDR1 SGHRS, CDR2 YFSETQ. Here immunoSEQ multiplex PCR was the method, and the copy in TCRdb shows in-frame clones only, minus some. The sample includes 2,500,000 or so clones, roughly 92% seen only once; the top ten take about 0.13%. The chain joins TRBV5-1 to TRBJ1-1; the D is unclear. The clonotype originates from a man aged 18 to 30 in good health. The sequenced material came from naive CD4+ T cells sorted from blood. Subset noted: CD45RA+ positively selected. As DNA, the CDR3 is TGCGCCAGCAGCTTGGGTGACACCCATGAAGCTTTCTTT. It specifies CASSLGDTHEAFF.